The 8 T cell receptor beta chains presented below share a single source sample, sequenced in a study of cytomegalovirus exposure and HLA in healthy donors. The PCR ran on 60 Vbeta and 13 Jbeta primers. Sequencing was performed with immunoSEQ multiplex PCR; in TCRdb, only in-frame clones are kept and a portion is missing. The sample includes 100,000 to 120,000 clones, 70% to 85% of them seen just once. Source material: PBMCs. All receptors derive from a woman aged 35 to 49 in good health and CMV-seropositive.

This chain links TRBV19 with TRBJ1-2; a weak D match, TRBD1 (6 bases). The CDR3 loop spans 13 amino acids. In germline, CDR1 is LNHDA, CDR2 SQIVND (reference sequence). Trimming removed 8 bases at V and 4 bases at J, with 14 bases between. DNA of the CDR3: TGTGCCAGTGCCAGAGGGGACACCTATGGCTACACCTTC. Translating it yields CASARGDTYGYTF.

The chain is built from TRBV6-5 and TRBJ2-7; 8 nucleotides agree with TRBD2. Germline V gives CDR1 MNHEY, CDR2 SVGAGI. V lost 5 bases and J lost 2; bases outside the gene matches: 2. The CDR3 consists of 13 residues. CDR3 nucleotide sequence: TGTGCCAGCAGTAGCGGGGGCCCCTACGAGCAGTACTTC. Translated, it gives CASSSGGPYEQYF.

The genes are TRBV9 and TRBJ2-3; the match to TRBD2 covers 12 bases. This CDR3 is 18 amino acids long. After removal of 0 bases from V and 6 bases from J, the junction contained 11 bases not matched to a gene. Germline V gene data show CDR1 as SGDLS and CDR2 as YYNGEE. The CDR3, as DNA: TGTGCCAGCAGCGTAGCTACCCGGACTAGCGGGGTTCTTGATACGCAGTATTTT. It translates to CASSVATRTSGVLDTQYF.

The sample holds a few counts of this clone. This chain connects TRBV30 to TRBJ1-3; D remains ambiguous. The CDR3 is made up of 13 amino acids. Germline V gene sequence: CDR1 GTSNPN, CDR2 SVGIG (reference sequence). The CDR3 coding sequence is TGTGGGAGGGCAACTACCTCTGGAAACACCATATATTTT. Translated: CGRATTSGNTIYF.

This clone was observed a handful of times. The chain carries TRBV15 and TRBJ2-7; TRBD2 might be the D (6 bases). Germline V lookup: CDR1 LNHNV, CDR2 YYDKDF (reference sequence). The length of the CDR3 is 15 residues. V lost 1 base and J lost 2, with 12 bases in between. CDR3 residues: CATSRGGTETYEQYF. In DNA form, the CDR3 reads TGTGCCACCAGCAGAGGGGGGACTGAGACCTACGAGCAGTACTTC. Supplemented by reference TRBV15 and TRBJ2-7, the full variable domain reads DAMVIQNPRYQVTQFGKPVTLSCSQTLNHNVMYWYQQKSSQAPKLLFHYYDKDFNNEADTPDNFQSRRPNTSFCFLDIRSPGLGDTAMYLCATSRGGTETYEQYFGPGTRLTVT.

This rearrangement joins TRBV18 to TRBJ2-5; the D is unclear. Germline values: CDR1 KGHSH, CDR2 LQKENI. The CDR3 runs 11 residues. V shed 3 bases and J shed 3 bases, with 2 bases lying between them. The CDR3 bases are TGTGCCAGCTCACCTAAAGAGACCCAGTACTTC. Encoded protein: CASSPKETQYF.

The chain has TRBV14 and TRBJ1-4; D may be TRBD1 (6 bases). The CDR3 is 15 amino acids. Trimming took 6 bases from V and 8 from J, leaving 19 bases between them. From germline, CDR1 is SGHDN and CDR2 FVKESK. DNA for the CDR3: TGTGCCAGCAGTTATACAGGGTCTCCTGGGGAAAAACTGTTTTTT. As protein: CASSYTGSPGEKLFF.

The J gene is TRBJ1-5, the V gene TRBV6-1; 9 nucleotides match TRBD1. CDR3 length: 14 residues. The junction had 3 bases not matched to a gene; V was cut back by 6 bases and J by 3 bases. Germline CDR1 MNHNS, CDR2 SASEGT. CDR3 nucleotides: TGTGCCAGCAGAGGGACAGGGCCCAATCAGCCCCAGCATTTT. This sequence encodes CASRGTGPNQPQHF.